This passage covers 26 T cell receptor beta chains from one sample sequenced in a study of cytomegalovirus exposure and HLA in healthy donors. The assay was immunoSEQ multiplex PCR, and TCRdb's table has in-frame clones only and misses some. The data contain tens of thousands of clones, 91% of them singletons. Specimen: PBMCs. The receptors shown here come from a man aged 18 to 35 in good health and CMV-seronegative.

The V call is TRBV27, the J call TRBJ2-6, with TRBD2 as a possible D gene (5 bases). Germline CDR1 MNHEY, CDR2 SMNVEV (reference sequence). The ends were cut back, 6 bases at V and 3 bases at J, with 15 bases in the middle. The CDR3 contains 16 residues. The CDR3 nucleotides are TGTGCCAGCAGCCACATGAGAGGGAATGGGGCCAACGTCCTGACTTTC. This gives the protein CASSHMRGNGANVLTF.

The CDR3 is CASREMVYTEAFF. The CDR3 DNA follows: TGTGCCAGCAGGGAGATGGTCTACACTGAAGCTTTCTTT. The rearrangement joins TRBV5-6 to TRBJ1-1; no definite D call. The CDR3 extends over 13 amino acids. Trimming left V 5 bases short and J 3 bases short, with 11 bases between. Germline lookup yields CDR1 SGHDT and CDR2 YYEEEE.

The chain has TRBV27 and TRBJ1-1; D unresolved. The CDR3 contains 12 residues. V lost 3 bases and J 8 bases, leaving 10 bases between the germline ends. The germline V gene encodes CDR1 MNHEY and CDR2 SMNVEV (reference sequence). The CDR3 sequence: CASSFEGGEAFF. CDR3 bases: TGTGCCAGCAGTTTCGAGGGCGGGGAAGCTTTCTTT.

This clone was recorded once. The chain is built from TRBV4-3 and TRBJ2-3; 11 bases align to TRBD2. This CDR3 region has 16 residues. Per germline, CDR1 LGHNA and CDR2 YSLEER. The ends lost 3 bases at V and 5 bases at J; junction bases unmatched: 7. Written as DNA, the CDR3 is TGCGCCAGCAGCCAGCGACTAGCGGGAATTGTAGATACGCAGTATTTT. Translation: CASSQRLAGIVDTQYF.

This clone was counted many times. The CDR3 spells CASSLGTGRTQPQHF. The CDR3, as DNA: TGTGCCAGCAGTTTAGGGACAGGGAGGACTCAGCCCCAGCATTTT. The chain is built from TRBV28 and TRBJ1-5, with 9 bases fitting TRBD1. Germline V gene data show CDR1 as MDHEN and CDR2 as SYDVKM. CDR3 length: 15 amino acids. V shed 2 bases and J 6 bases; nucleotides not matched to a gene: 5.

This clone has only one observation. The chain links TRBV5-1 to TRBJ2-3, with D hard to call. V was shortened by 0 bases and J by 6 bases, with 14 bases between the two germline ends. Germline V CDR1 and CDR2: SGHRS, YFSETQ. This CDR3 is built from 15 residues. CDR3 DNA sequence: TGCGCCAGCAGCTTGGCCGGTCAACCGGTGGATACGCAGTATTTT. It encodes CASSLAGQPVDTQYF.

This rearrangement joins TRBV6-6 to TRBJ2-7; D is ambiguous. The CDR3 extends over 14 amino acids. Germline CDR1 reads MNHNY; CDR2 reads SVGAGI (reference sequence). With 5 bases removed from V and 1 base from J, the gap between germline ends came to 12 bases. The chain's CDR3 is CASSIYGMSYEQYF. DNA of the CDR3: TGTGCCAGCAGTATTTACGGTATGTCCTACGAGCAGTACTTC.

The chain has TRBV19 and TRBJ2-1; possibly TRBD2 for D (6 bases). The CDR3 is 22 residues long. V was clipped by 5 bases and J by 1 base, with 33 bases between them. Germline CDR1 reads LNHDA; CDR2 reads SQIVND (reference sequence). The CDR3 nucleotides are TGTGCCAGTAGTTCTCTCCGCCATGTGGGGGGAACAGGCGGTGCGTCCTACAATGAGCAGTTCTTC. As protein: CASSSLRHVGGTGGASYNEQFF.

The CDR3 bases are TGCGCCAGCAGTTATCTGTGGGGGCCGCCCTACGAGCAGTACTTC. It specifies CASSYLWGPPYEQYF. The rearrangement joins TRBV5-1 to TRBJ2-7; possible D gene TRBD1, 6 bases. Trimming removed 5 bases at V and 2 bases at J, with 17 bases between. The CDR3 length is 15 residues. Germline V gene sequence: CDR1 SGHRS, CDR2 YFSETQ.

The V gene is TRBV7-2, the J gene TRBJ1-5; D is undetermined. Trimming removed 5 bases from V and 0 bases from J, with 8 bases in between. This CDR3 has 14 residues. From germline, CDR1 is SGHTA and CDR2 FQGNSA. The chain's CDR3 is CASSLDNSNQPQHF. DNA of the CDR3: TGTGCCAGCAGCCTCGACAATAGCAATCAGCCCCAGCATTTT.

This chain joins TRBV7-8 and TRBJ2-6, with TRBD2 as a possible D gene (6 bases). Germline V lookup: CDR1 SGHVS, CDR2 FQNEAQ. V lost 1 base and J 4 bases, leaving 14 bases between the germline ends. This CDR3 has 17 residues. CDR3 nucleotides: TGTGCCAGCAGCTTAGAAGTAGCGGTCTCGGGGGCCAACGTCCTGACTTTC. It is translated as CASSLEVAVSGANVLTF.

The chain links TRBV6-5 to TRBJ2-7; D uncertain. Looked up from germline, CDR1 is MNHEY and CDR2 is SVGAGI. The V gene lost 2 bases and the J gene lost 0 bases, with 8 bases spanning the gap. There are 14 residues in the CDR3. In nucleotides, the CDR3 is TGTGCCAGCAGTTACGGTGTTAGCTCCTACGAGCAGTACTTC. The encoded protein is CASSYGVSSYEQYF.

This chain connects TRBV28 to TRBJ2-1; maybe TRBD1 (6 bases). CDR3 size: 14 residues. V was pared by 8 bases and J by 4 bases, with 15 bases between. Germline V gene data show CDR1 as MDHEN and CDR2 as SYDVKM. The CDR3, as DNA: TGTGCCAGCGGGGGCAGGTCGGGATACAATGAGCAGTTCTTC. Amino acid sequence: CASGGRSGYNEQFF.

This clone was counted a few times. The CDR3 nucleotides are TGTGCCAGCAGCGTAGGGTGGGGGAGGGATGAGCAGTTCTTC. It codes for CASSVGWGRDEQFF. V gene TRBV9 combines with J gene TRBJ2-1, with 7 positions matching TRBD2. V was pared by 0 bases and J by 8 bases, with 5 bases of the junction left unmatched. Germline assignment: CDR1 SGDLS and CDR2 YYNGEE. The CDR3 length is 14 residues.

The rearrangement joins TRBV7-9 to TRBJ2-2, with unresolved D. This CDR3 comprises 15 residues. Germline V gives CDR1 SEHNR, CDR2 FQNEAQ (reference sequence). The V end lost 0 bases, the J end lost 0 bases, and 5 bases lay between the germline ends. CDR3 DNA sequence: TGTGCCAGCAGCTTAGCAAGCGCGAACACCGGGGAGCTGTTTTTT. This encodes CASSLASANTGELFF.

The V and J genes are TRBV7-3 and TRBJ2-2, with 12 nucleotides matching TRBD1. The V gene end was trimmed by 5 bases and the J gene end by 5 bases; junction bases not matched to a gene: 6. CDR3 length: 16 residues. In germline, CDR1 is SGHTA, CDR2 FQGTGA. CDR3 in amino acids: CASSRGQGAGTGELFF. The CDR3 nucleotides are TGTGCCAGCAGCCGGGGACAGGGGGCAGGGACCGGGGAGCTGTTTTTT.

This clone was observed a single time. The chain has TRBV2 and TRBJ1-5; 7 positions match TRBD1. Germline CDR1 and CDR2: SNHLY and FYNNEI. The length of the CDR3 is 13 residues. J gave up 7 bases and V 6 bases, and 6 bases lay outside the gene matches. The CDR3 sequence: CASRETGDQPQHF. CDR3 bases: TGTGCCAGCAGGGAAACAGGGGACCAGCCCCAGCATTTT.

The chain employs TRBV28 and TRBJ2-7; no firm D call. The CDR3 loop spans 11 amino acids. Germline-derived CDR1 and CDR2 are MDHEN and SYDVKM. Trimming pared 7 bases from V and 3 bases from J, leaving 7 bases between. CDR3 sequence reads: CASTFNYEQYF. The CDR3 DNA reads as TGTGCCAGCACTTTCAACTACGAGCAGTACTTC. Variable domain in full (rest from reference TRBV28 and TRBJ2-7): DVKVTQSSRYLVKRTGEKVFLECVQDMDHENMFWYRQDPGLGLRLIYFSYDVKMKEKGDIPEGYSVSREKKERFSLILESASTNQTSMYLCASTFNYEQYFGPGTRLTVT.

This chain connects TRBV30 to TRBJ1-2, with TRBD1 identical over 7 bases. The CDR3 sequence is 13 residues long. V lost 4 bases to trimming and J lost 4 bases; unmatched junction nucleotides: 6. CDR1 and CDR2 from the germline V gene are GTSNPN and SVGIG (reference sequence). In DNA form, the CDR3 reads TGTGCCTGGAACAGGGGCGGAGGCTATGGCTACACCTTC. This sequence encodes CAWNRGGGYGYTF.

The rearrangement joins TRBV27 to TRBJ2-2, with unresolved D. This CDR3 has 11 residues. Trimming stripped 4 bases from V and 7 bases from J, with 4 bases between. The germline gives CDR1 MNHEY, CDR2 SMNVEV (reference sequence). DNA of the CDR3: TGTGCCAGCAGTTCCTACGGGGAGCTGTTTTTT. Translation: CASSSYGELFF.

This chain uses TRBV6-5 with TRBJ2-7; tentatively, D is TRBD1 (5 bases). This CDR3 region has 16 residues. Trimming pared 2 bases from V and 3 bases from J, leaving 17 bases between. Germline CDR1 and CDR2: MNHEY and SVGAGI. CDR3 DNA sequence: TGTGCCAGCAGTTACACCATTAGGGGCGGAGTCTACGAGCAGTACTTC. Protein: CASSYTIRGGVYEQYF.

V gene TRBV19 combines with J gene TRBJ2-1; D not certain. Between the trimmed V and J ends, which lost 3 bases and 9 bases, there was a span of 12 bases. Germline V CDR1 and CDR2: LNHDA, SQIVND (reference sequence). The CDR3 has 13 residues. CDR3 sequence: CASSIQVGGEQFF. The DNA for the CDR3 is TGTGCCAGTAGTATCCAAGTCGGCGGTGAGCAGTTCTTC.

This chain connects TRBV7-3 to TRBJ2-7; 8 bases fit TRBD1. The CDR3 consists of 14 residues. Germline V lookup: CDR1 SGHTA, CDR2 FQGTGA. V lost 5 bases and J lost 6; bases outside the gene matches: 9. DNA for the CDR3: TGTGCCAGCAGCCCAGGGGGCTTTAGGGGCGAGCAGTACTTC. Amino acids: CASSPGGFRGEQYF.

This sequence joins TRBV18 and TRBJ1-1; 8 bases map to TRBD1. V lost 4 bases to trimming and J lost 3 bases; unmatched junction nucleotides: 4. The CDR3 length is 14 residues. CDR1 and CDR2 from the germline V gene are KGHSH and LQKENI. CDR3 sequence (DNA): TGTGCCAGCTCACGCCCAGGGGGCTACACTGAAGCTTTCTTT. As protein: CASSRPGGYTEAFF.

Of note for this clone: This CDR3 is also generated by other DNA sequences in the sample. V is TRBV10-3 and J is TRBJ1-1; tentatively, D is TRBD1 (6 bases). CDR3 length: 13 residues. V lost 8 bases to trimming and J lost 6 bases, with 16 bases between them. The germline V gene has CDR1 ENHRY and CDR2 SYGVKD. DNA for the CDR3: TGTGCCATCGGCCCCCCAAGACAGGCTGAAGCTTTCTTT. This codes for CAIGPPRQAEAFF.

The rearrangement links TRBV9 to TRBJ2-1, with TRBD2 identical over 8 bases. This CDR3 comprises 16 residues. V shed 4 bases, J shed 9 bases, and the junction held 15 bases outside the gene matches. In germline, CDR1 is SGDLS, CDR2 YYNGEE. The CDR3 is CASSQQHLAGSSEQFF. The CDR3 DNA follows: TGTGCCAGCAGCCAACAGCACCTAGCGGGTTCCTCTGAGCAGTTCTTC.